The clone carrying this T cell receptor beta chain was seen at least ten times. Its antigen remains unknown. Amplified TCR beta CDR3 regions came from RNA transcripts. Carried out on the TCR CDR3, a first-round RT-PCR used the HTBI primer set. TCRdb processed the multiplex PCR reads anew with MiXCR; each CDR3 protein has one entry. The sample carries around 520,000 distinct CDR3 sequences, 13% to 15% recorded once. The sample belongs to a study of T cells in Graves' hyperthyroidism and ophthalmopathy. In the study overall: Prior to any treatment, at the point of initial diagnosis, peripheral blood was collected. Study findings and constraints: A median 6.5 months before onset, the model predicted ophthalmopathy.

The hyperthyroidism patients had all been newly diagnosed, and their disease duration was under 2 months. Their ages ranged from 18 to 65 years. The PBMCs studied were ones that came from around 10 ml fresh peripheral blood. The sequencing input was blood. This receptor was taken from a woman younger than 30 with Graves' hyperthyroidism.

The CDR3 DNA is TGTGCCACCAGTGTGGTGTGGAGGAGCAATCAGCCCCAGCATTTT. Its translation: CATSVVWRSNQPQHF. The genes are TRBV24-1 and TRBJ1-5, with D uncertain. Looked up from germline, CDR1 is KGHDR and CDR2 is SFDVKD. The CDR3 totals 15 residues. With 5 bases removed from V and 1 base from J, the gap between germline ends came to 11 bases.